This is a list of T cell receptor beta chains from one sample in a study of breast tumors, draining lymph nodes, adjacent tissues. TCRdb re-derived calls from the multiplex PCR reads in MiXCR, one entry per CDR3 protein. This sample has about 130,000 distinct CDR3 sequences; less than 20% occur once, and the top ten carry 3.5% to 4.5%. The sample comprised axillary lymph node tissue. The source is a female donor with breast cancer. Some clones in this sample may be carry-over from other donors' samples. Each CDR3 is given with its conserved first and last residue. D genes are given only for firm matches. Clone size, where shown, is once, few, many, or a class for clones that have expanded.

>NA|NA|TRBJ1-1|TRBV7-2
CASSISSGTTDAFF
TGTGCCAGCAGTATATCATCAGGGACAACGGATGCTTTCTTT
>many|TRBD1|TRBJ2-3|TRBV11-2
CASSLSTGGITDTQYF
TGTGCCAGCAGTCTTTCGACAGGGGGAATCACAGATACGCAGTATTTT
>many|NA|TRBJ2-7|TRBV5-4
CASSLDGSNLYEQYF
TGTGCCAGCAGCCTGGATGGTAGCAACCTCTACGAGCAGTACTTC
>many|NA|TRBJ2-7|TRBV9
CASSVVLGQKSSYEQYF
TGTGCCAGCAGCGTAGTATTAGGCCAGAAAAGCTCCTACGAGCAGTACTTC
>many|TRBD1|TRBJ1-3|TRBV2
CASSRRGQGGSGNTIYF
TGTGCCAGCTCAAGAAGGGGACAGGGAGGGTCTGGAAACACCATATATTTT
>many|NA|TRBJ2-5|TRBV20-1
CSARQQGYQETQYF
TGCAGTGCTAGACAGCAGGGTTACCAAGAGACCCAGTACTTC
>few|NA|TRBJ1-5|TRBV19
CASSIGGRARGGQPQHF
TGTGCCAGTAGTATCGGGGGCAGGGCCCGGGGAGGACAGCCCCAGCATTTT
>once|TRBD2|TRBJ2-2|TRBV10-3
CASSEGAGGTNTGELFF
TGTGCCAGCAGTGAAGGGGCGGGGGGGACAAACACCGGGGAGCTGTTTTTT
>NA|NA|TRBJ2-5|TRBV20-1
CSAGVPSLPTRYF
TGCAGCGCTGGAGTTCCTAGCCTACCGACCCGGTACTTC
>many|NA|TRBJ2-7|TRBV6-1
CASSEGGSSYEQYF
TGTGCCAGCAGTGAGGGGGGTAGTTCCTACGAGCAGTACTTC
>few|TRBD1|TRBJ1-5|TRBV27
CASTAIGQGTNQPQHF
TGTGCCAGCACAGCGATAGGACAGGGGACAAATCAGCCCCAGCATTTT
>NA|NA|TRBJ1-5|TRBV4-2
CASSQGGGDQPQHF
TGTGCCAGCAGCCAAGGCGGGGGAGATCAGCCCCAGCACTTT
>NA|NA|TRBJ2-2|TRBV18
CASSRTTGNTGELFF
TGTGCCAGCTCACGGACGACAGGGAACACCGGGGAGCTGTTTTTT
>many|TRBD2|TRBJ2-5|TRBV7-9
CASSFPQGSSGRAGETQYF
TGTGCCAGCAGCTTCCCACAGGGCTCTAGCGGGAGGGCTGGCGAGACCCAGTACTTC
>many|NA|TRBJ2-7|TRBV7-8
CASQSRTYEQYF
TGTGCCAGCCAAAGTAGAACCTACGAGCAGTACTTC
>many|NA|TRBJ1-2|TRBV27
CASRGQANYGYTF
TGTGCCAGCAGGGGCCAGGCGAACTATGGCTACACCTTC
>many|TRBD2|TRBJ2-3|TRBV4-1
CASSQQAGGRTDTQYF
TGCGCCAGCAGCCAGCAAGCGGGGGGGCGAACAGATACGCAGTATTTT
>many|TRBD2|TRBJ2-3|TRBV19
CASRELTSGIPDTQYF
TGTGCCAGTAGGGAATTGACTAGCGGGATTCCAGATACGCAGTATTTT
>many|NA|TRBJ2-3|TRBV7-8
CASSFGLTDTQYF
TGTGCCAGCAGCTTCGGACTGACAGATACGCAGTATTTT
>many|NA|TRBJ2-3|TRBV10-3
CAIRTQGPDTQYF
TGTGCCATCAGAACGCAGGGCCCGGATACGCAGTATTTT
>few|TRBD2|TRBJ2-2|TRBV27
CASSRTSGGITGELFF
TGTGCCAGCAGTCGGACTAGCGGGGGAATAACCGGGGAGCTGTTTTTT
>many|NA|TRBJ2-2|TRBV9
CASSVESRSTGELFF
TGTGCCAGCAGCGTAGAGTCCAGATCCACCGGGGAGCTGTTTTTT
>many|NA|TRBJ1-2|TRBV7-9
CASSAMESVDGYTF
TGTGCCAGCAGCGCGATGGAAAGCGTAGATGGCTACACCTTC
>many|TRBD1|TRBJ2-7|TRBV5-1
CASSPAGTDYEQYF
TGCGCCAGCAGCCCGGCCGGGACAGACTACGAGCAGTACTTC
>many|NA|TRBJ1-3|TRBV5-1
CASSLTGGSGNTIYF
TGTGCCAGCAGTTTGACAGGAGGCTCTGGAAACACCATATATTTT
>many|TRBD2|TRBJ2-3|TRBV2
CASSRLAGGRDTQYF
TGTGCCAGCAGTCGACTAGCGGGGGGACGAGATACGCAGTATTTT
>many|NA|TRBJ2-1|TRBV6-5
CASSYFTGPFF
TGTGCCAGCAGTTACTTCACAGGCCCCTTCTTC
>many|NA|TRBJ2-5|TRBV10-1
CASSEHIQETQYF
TGCGCCAGCAGTGAACATATTCAAGAGACCCAGTACTTC
>many|TRBD1|TRBJ1-2|TRBV12-3/TRBV12-4
CASSSGTGGHGYTF
TGTGCCAGCAGTTCCGGGACAGGGGGGCATGGCTACACCTTC
>many|NA|TRBJ2-1|TRBV12-3/TRBV12-4
CASSLIAEQFF
TGTGCCAGCAGTTTGATAGCTGAGCAGTTCTTC
>many|TRBD1|TRBJ2-1|TRBV20-1
CSAGPGQGAREQFF
TGCAGTGCAGGACCGGGACAGGGAGCTCGAGAGCAGTTCTTC
>many|NA|TRBJ1-2|TRBV7-8
CASSLGRQVNYGYTF
TGTGCCAGCAGCCTAGGAAGACAGGTTAACTATGGCTACACCTTC
>many|NA|TRBJ1-2|TRBV6-5
CASTKMTVPGGYTF
TGTGCCAGCACTAAAATGACAGTACCGGGCGGCTACACCTTC
>few|TRBD2|TRBJ2-3|TRBV5-4
CASRAGLAGEDTQYF
TGTGCCAGCCGGGCAGGTCTAGCGGGGGAGGATACGCAGTATTTT
>NA|NA|TRBJ2-4|TRBV20-1
CSARLMYGNIQYF
TGCAGTGCTAGGTTAATGTACGGAAACATTCAGTACTTC
>many|NA|TRBJ2-1|TRBV20-1
CSARRAGVGEQFF
TGCAGTGCTAGACGGGCAGGGGTTGGTGAGCAGTTCTTC